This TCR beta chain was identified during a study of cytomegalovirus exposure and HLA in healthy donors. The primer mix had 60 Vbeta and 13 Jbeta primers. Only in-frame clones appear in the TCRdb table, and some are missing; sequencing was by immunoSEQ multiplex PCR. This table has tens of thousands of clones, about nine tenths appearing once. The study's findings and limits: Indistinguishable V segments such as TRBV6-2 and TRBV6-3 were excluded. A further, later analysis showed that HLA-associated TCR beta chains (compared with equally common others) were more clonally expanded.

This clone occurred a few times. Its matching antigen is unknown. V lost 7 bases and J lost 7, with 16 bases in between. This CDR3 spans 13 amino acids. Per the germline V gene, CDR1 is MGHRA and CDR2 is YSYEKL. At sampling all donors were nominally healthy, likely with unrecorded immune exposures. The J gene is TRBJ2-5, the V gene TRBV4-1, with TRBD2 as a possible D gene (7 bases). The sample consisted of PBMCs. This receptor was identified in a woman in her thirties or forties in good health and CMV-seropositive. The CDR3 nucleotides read TGCGCCAGCACGGAGGGGGGGTCCCGGACCCAGTACTTC. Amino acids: CASTEGGSRTQYF.